Each of the 27 T cell receptor beta chains below was sequenced from the same sample in a study of early T cells in non-severe SARS-CoV-2 infection. Via MiXCR, TCRdb re-called the 5' RACE reads, giving one row per CDR3 protein. The sample lists roughly 45,000 distinct CDR3 sequences; around 10% were seen once. The sequenced sample was whole blood. These receptors were collected from an adult who was a healthcare worker with PCR-confirmed SARS-CoV-2 infection or an uninfected control (not recorded which).

This clonotype has only a few counts. The J gene is TRBJ2-3, the V gene TRBV9; D possibly corresponds to TRBD2 (5 bases). There are 14 residues in the CDR3. V dropped 7 bases and J dropped 2 bases, with 14 bases sitting between them. Looked up from germline, CDR1 is SGDLS and CDR2 is YYNGEE. The CDR3 nucleotides read TGTGCCAGCGGGTTGGGAGTCCTCACAGATACGCAGTATTTT. Its translation: CASGLGVLTDTQYF. Filled out from reference TRBV9 and TRBJ2-3, the complete variable domain reads DSGVTQTPKHLITATGQRVTLRCSPRSGDLSVYWYQQSLDQGLQFLIQYYNGEERAKGNILERFSAQQFPDLHSELNLSSLELGDSALYFCASGLGVLTDTQYFGPGTRLTVL.

In this sample, this clonotype turned up a few times. The V call is TRBV14, the J call TRBJ2-1, with D perhaps matching TRBD2 (6 bases). CDR3 length equals 17 residues. V gave up 3 bases and J gave up 0 bases, with 15 bases separating them. CDR1 SGHDN and CDR2 FVKESK come from the germline V gene. This CDR3 reads CASSHDIAASSYNEQFF. Here the CDR3 DNA reads TGTGCCAGCAGCCATGATATAGCGGCGAGCTCCTACAATGAGCAGTTCTTC.

There are many counts of this clonotype. V usage is TRBV12-3 or TRBV12-4 and J usage is TRBJ2-3, with TRBD1 as a possible D gene (5 bases). This CDR3 is 14 amino acids long. Trimming shortened V by 10 bases and J by 4 bases, and 18 bases separated the two germline ends. CDR3 loop: CATNRQGKPDTQYF. CDR3 coding DNA: TGTGCCACCAATCGGCAGGGAAAGCCAGATACGCAGTATTTT.

The sample holds a few counts of this clonotype. This chain joins TRBV3-1 and TRBJ1-6; TRBD1 is a possible D gene (5 bases). Germline V gene sequence: CDR1 LGHDT, CDR2 YNNKEL (reference sequence). This CDR3 has 13 amino acids. Trimming stripped 8 bases from V and 7 bases from J, with 12 bases between. CDR3: CASGGRTNSPLHF. The CDR3 nucleotides are TGTGCCAGCGGGGGACGGACCAATTCACCCCTCCACTTT.

This clonotype was counted at least ten times. This chain uses TRBV7-2 with TRBJ2-7; the match to TRBD1 covers 8 bases. The germline CDR1 and CDR2 sequences are SGHTA and FQGNSA. The CDR3 extends over 13 amino acids. V gave up 5 bases and J gave up 9 bases; unmatched junction bases: 9. The CDR3 sequence is CASSLHTDRGQYF. CDR3 nucleotide sequence: TGTGCCAGCAGCCTCCATACCGACAGGGGGCAGTACTTC. Full variable domain (missing parts from reference TRBV7-2 and TRBJ2-7): GAGVSQSPSNKVTEKGKDVELRCDPISGHTALYWYRQSLGQGLEFLIYFQGNSAPDKSGLPSDRFSAERTGGSVSTLTIQRTQQEDSAVYLCASSLHTDRGQYFGPGTRLTVT.

The genes are TRBV3-1 and TRBJ2-3; 10 positions match TRBD2. This CDR3 comprises 18 residues. CDR1 is LGHDT, CDR2 YNNKEL, per germline (reference sequence). V was clipped by 4 bases and J by 0 bases; unmatched bases: 10. The CDR3 here is CASSLSGRDRPSTDTQYF. CDR3 coding DNA: TGTGCCAGCAGCCTGAGCGGGAGGGATCGTCCTAGCACAGATACGCAGTATTTT.

The V call is TRBV7-2, the J call TRBJ2-1; D is possibly TRBD2 (5 bases). The V and J ends lost 3 bases and 0 bases respectively, with 12 bases between them. CDR3 length equals 16 residues. Germline CDR1 and CDR2: SGHTA and FQGNSA. CDR3 residues: CASSFRTFDSYNEQFF. DNA for the CDR3: TGTGCCAGCAGCTTCCGGACTTTTGACTCCTACAATGAGCAGTTCTTC.

This clonotype was counted between two and nine times. This chain uses TRBV5-1 with TRBJ1-1; D not resolved. V lost 0 bases, J lost 3 bases, and 15 bases lay in between. Germline V gene lookup returns CDR1 SGHRS and CDR2 YFSETQ. This CDR3 is 16 amino acids long. This chain's CDR3 is CASSLDIEALDTEAFF. The DNA of the CDR3 is TGCGCCAGCAGCTTGGATATCGAGGCATTGGACACTGAAGCTTTCTTT.

In its sample, this clonotype was seen many times. This chain connects TRBV6-2 or TRBV6-3 to TRBJ2-7; the D gene could be TRBD1 or TRBD2 (5 bases each). With 6 bases removed from V and 5 bases from J, the gap between germline ends came to 11 bases. Germline lookup yields CDR1 MNHEY and CDR2 SVGEGT. CDR3 size: 12 residues. The CDR3 nucleotides read TGTGCCAGCAGAACCGGGGCCCACGAGCAGTACTTC. It encodes CASRTGAHEQYF.

This clonotype came up many times. This sequence joins TRBV7-8 and TRBJ2-1; tentatively, D is TRBD2 (5 bases). Germline values: CDR1 SGHVS, CDR2 FQNEAQ. The V end lost 1 base, the J end lost 6 bases, and 22 bases lay between the germline ends. The CDR3 spans 18 residues. The CDR3 nucleotides are TGTGCCAGCAGCTTAGTAGCAGTAGGGCTAGCAGGTTCCAATGAGCAGTTCTTC. Translated: CASSLVAVGLAGSNEQFF.

This clonotype was counted at least ten times. J is TRBJ2-7 and V is TRBV28; D is ambiguous. The length of the CDR3 is 13 residues. Germline CDR1 and CDR2: MDHEN and SYDVKM. V gave up 5 bases and J gave up 0 bases, with 8 bases separating them. The CDR3 DNA is TGTGCCAGCAGTGAGACGAGCTCCTACGAGCAGTACTTC. Its protein is CASSETSSYEQYF.

Ten or more counts support this clonotype. The DNA for the CDR3 is TGTGCCAGCAGTTCCAACAGGGAGAGTAATTCACCCCTCCACTTT. This translates into CASSSNRESNSPLHF. The chain links TRBV12-3 or TRBV12-4 to TRBJ1-6; tentative D call: TRBD1 (6 bases). Trimming shortened V by 4 bases and J by 6 bases, and 13 bases separated the two germline ends. The CDR3 has 15 residues.

In its sample, this clonotype was seen many times. The rearrangement joins TRBV7-7 to TRBJ2-1; 7 nucleotides agree with TRBD2. With V trimmed by 1 base and J by 5 bases, 8 bases remained unmatched. The germline V gene has CDR1 SSHAT and CDR2 FNYEAQ (reference sequence). The length of the CDR3 is 16 residues. The CDR3 loop is CASSLGRGGLDNEQFF. The CDR3 nucleotides read TGTGCCAGCAGCTTAGGTCGGGGAGGGTTGGACAATGAGCAGTTCTTC.

This clonotype came up many times. At one end the junction does not follow the germline gene, possibly because of a read error. This chain uses TRBV25-1 with TRBJ1-2; D may be TRBD1 (6 bases). The germline gives CDR1 MGHDK, CDR2 SYGVNS. The CDR3 is 12 residues long. The CDR3 here is CTSSELGAGITF. The CDR3 bases are TGTACCAGCAGTGAATTGGGGGCAGGGATCACCTTC.

This clonotype showed up just a few times. This chain links TRBV12-3 or TRBV12-4 with TRBJ2-3, with D perhaps assigned TRBD1 or TRBD2 (5 bases each). This CDR3 comprises 13 residues. Trimming pared 5 bases from V and 10 bases from J, leaving 16 bases between. CDR3 sequence reads: CASSLPGTRPQYF. The CDR3 DNA is TGTGCCAGCAGTCTCCCGGGGACGCGGCCGCAGTATTTT.

This clonotype has at least ten counts. The CDR3 spells CASSLVSIYEQYF. The DNA of the CDR3 is TGTGCCAGCAGCTTGGTATCGATTTACGAGCAGTACTTC. The chain uses TRBV5-8 and TRBJ2-7; no clear D gene. The CDR3 is 13 amino acids. From germline, CDR1 is SGHTS and CDR2 YDEGEE. V lost 0 bases and J lost 4, with 8 bases in between.

This clonotype showed up just once. The junction shows a germline mismatch at one end, possibly a read error. The chain joins TRBV20-1 to TRBJ2-1; 10 nucleotides align to TRBD2. This CDR3 comprises 13 residues. Germline V gene data show CDR1 as DFQATT and CDR2 as SNEGSKA (reference sequence). CDR3 region: CSARGTSAREQFF. The CDR3 DNA follows: TGCAGTGCCAGAGGGACTAGCGCACGTGAGCAGTTCTTC.

This clonotype was recorded many times. The chain has TRBV10-3 and TRBJ2-7; D not certain. Germline V gene lookup returns CDR1 ENHRY and CDR2 SYGVKD. The CDR3 has 11 residues. V lost 8 bases and J 0 bases, leaving 5 bases between the germline ends. The CDR3 DNA reads TGTGCCATCTCGAGCTCCTACGAGCAGTACTTC. It is translated as CAISSSYEQYF.

Ten or more counts support this clonotype. The chain has TRBV24-1 and TRBJ1-3; no definite D call. The CDR3 is 15 amino acids. V was pared by 3 bases and J by 1 base, with 9 bases between. Germline V CDR1 and CDR2: KGHDR, SFDVKD. The CDR3, as DNA: TGTGCCACCAGTGATCCGAGCATTTCTGGAAACACCATATATTTT. The encoded protein is CATSDPSISGNTIYF.

This rearrangement joins TRBV5-1 to TRBJ1-2, with D possibly TRBD1 on 5 matching bases. This CDR3 spans 14 amino acids. Trimming cost V 4 bases and J 4 bases, with 14 bases left between them. Germline V lookup: CDR1 SGHRS, CDR2 YFSETQ. This CDR3 is CASSRDTGTYGYTF. In DNA form, the CDR3 reads TGCGCCAGCAGCCGAGACACCGGGACCTATGGCTACACCTTC. Full variable domain (rest looked up from reference TRBV5-1 and TRBJ1-2): KAGVTQTPRYLIKTRGQQVTLSCSPISGHRSVSWYQQTPGQGLQFLFEYFSETQRNKGNFPGRFSGRQFSNSRSEMNVSTLELGDSALYLCASSRDTGTYGYTFGSGTRLTVV.

In the case of this clonotype: A much larger clone is a single base away; this may be a read error. V gene TRBV5-6 combines with J gene TRBJ2-1, with 13 bases lining up with TRBD2. There are 17 residues in the CDR3. The germline V gene encodes CDR1 SGHDT and CDR2 YYEEEE. The ends lost 3 bases at V and 5 bases at J; junction bases unmatched: 8. The CDR3 sequence: CASSWVVLAGGHNEQFF. The CDR3 coding sequence is TGTGCCAGCAGCTGGGTGGTACTAGCGGGAGGGCACAATGAGCAGTTCTTC.

This clonotype was seen repeatedly, ten times or more. V gene TRBV7-2 combines with J gene TRBJ1-4; 10 bases are shared with TRBD1. Germline loops: CDR1 SGHTA, CDR2 FQGNSA. The trim removed 1 base at V and 10 bases at J, leaving 3 bases unmatched. The length of the CDR3 is 14 residues. This chain's CDR3 is CASSLGTGGTKLFF. The CDR3 bases are TGTGCCAGCAGCTTAGGGACAGGGGGAACAAAACTGTTTTTT.

This clonotype was seen only a few times. The chain carries TRBV7-9 and TRBJ2-1; tentatively, D is TRBD1 or TRBD2 (5 bases each). V lost 3 bases and J lost 7, with 16 bases in between. Germline loops: CDR1 SEHNR, CDR2 FQNEAQ (reference sequence). This CDR3 comprises 15 residues. For the CDR3, the DNA is TGTGCCAGCAGCTTTGGGGACCCTCCTCTAAATGAGCAGTTCTTC. Encoded protein: CASSFGDPPLNEQFF.

This clonotype was detected ten times or more. The chain recombines TRBV5-1 with TRBJ2-1; 7 bases fit TRBD2. V gave up 7 bases and J gave up 7 bases; unmatched junction bases: 8. From germline, CDR1 is SGHRS and CDR2 YFSETQ. This CDR3 has 13 residues. The CDR3 DNA follows: TGCGCCAGCTCTTCCGGGAGGAGTAATGAGCAGTTCTTC. It encodes CASSSGRSNEQFF.

This clonotype was seen a few times. The chain combines TRBV7-8 with TRBJ1-6; D not certain. Looked up from germline, CDR1 is SGHVS and CDR2 is FQNEAQ. The CDR3 is made up of 12 amino acids. Trimming took 5 bases from V and 8 from J, leaving 7 bases between them. In DNA form, the CDR3 reads TGTGCCAGCAGCCATAGGGATTCACCCCTCCACTTT. Translated, it gives CASSHRDSPLHF.

Ten or more counts support this clonotype. J is TRBJ2-3 and V is TRBV28; 7 bases are shared with TRBD1. The length of the CDR3 is 11 residues. Germline loops: CDR1 MDHEN, CDR2 SYDVKM. Germline trimming cut 6 bases from V and 9 bases from J; bases unmatched to any gene: 3. The CDR3 loop reads CASRGQTTQYF. In DNA, the CDR3 is TGTGCCAGCAGGGGACAGACCACGCAGTATTTT.

This sequence joins TRBV19 and TRBJ1-4; D possibly corresponds to TRBD1 (5 bases). There are 15 residues in the CDR3. V lost 3 bases and J 0 bases, leaving 8 bases between the germline ends. Germline CDR1 is LNHDA and CDR2 is SQIVND (reference sequence). CDR3 amino acids: CASSMGVSTNEKLFF. CDR3 DNA: TGTGCCAGTAGTATGGGGGTTTCAACTAATGAAAAACTGTTTTTT.